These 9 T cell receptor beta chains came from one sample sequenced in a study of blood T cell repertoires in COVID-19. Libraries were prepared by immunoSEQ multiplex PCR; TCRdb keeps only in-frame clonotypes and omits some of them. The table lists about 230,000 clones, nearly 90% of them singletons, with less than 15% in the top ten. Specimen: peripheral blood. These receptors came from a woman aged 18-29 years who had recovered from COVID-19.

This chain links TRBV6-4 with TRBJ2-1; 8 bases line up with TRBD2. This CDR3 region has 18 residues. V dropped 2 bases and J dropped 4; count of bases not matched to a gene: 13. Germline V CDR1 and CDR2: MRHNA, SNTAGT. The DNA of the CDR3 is TGTGCCAGCAGTGACCTACCAATAGCGGGGACTCATTACAATGAGCAGTTCTTC. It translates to CASSDLPIAGTHYNEQFF.

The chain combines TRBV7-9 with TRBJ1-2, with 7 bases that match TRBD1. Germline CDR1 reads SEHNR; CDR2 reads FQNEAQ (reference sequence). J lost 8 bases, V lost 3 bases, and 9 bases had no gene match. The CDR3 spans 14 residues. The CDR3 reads CASSFMEGARGYTF. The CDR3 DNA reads TGTGCCAGCAGCTTTATGGAGGGGGCGCGCGGCTACACCTTC.

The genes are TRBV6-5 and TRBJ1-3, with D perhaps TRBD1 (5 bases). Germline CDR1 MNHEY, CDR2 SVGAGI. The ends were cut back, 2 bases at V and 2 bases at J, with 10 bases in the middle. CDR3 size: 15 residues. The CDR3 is CASSYAGITGNTIYF. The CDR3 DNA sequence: TGTGCCAGCAGTTACGCAGGGATCACTGGAAACACCATATATTTT.

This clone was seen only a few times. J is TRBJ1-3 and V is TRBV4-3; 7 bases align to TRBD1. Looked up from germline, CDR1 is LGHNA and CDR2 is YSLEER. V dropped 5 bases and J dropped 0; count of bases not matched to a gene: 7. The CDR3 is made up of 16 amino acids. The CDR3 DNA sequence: TGCGCCAGCAGCAAAAATAGGGACAGCTCTGGAAACACCATATATTTT. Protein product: CASSKNRDSSGNTIYF.

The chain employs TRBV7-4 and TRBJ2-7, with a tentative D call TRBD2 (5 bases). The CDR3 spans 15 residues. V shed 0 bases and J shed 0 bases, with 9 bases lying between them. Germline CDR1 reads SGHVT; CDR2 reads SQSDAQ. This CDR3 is CASSLARRSSYEQYF. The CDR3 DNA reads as TGTGCCAGCAGCTTAGCGCGGAGGAGCTCCTACGAGCAGTACTTC.

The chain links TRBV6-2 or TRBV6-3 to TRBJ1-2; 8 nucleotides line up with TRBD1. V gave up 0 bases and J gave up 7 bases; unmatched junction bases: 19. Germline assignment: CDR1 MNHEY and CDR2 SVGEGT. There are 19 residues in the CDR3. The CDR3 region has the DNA TGTGCCAGCAGTTACTCAACCCCCGGACAGGGCCGAGAACGGGCTGGCTACACCTTC. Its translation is CASSYSTPGQGRERAGYTF.

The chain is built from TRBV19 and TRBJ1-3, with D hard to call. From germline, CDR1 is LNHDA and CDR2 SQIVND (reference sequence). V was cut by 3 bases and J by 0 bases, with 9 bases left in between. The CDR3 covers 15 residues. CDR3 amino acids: CASSMSGSSGNTIYF. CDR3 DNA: TGTGCCAGTAGTATGAGCGGAAGCTCTGGAAACACCATATATTTT.

This CDR3 is CATSDFRTAYNEQFF. CDR3 in DNA: TGTGCCACCAGTGATTTTCGGACAGCTTACAATGAGCAGTTCTTC. The rearrangement joins TRBV24-1 to TRBJ2-1; possible D gene TRBD1, 6 bases. Deletions cut 1 base from V and 4 bases from J, with 10 bases between. The length of the CDR3 is 15 residues. Germline V gene data show CDR1 as KGHDR and CDR2 as SFDVKD.

CDR3 nucleotides: TGTGCCAGCAGCGTAGAGGGGGTAGGGGACAATGAGCAGTTCTTC. As protein: CASSVEGVGDNEQFF. V usage is TRBV9 and J usage is TRBJ2-1; possible D gene TRBD1, 6 bases. Per germline, CDR1 SGDLS and CDR2 YYNGEE. The V end lost 0 bases, the J end lost 5 bases, and 12 bases lay between the germline ends. CDR3 length equals 15 residues.